A selection of T cell receptor beta chains follows, all from one sample in a study of T-cell memory formation after mild COVID-19. TCRdb redid the calling of the 5' RACE reads with MiXCR, one entry per CDR3 protein. The top ten clones hold about 22% of a sample with a few hundred thousand distinct CDR3 sequences, roughly 15% of them seen once. Sequencing was done on a sample of PBMCs or a T cell subset sorted from them (not recorded which). The source of these receptors is a man aged 18 to 29 who had mild COVID-19 (a few samples of this study predate the infection). Cell type and time point are not known. Each CDR3 is given with its conserved first and last residue. Fields, in order: J gene, V gene, D gene, clone size, CDR3 protein, CDR3 DNA. D genes are given only for firm matches. Not all rows give a size; the values are once, few, many and, for expanded clones, a class.

TRBJ1-4 TRBV5-1 . many CASGEGLGNEKLFF TGCGCCAGCGGTGAGGGCCTCGGTAATGAAAAACTGTTTTTT
TRBJ2-7 TRBV6-6 . . CASSGQSSYEQYF TGTGCCAGCAGCGGACAGTCGTCCTACGAGCAGTACTTC
TRBJ1-6 TRBV14 . few CASSQILGNSPLHF TGTGCCAGCAGCCAAATTCTGGGAAATTCACCCCTCCACTTT
TRBJ1-2 TRBV6-2/TRBV6-3 . few CASSYLRIANYGYTF TGTGCCAGCAGTTACTTGCGGATAGCTAACTATGGCTACACCTTC
TRBJ1-5 TRBV2 . . CASSALAWTADYSNQPQHF TGTGCCAGCAGTGCTTTGGCCTGGACAGCCGATTATAGCAATCAGCCCCAGCATTTT
TRBJ1-5 TRBV6-4 . few CASRTDPRSNQPQHF TGTGCCAGCAGGACAGACCCCCGGAGCAATCAGCCCCAGCATTTT
TRBJ1-6 TRBV20-1 . . CSALRSGDNSPLHF TGCAGTGCTCTCAGGTCCGGGGATAATTCACCCCTCCACTTT
TRBJ1-1 TRBV4-3 . . CASRREGTEAFF TGCGCCAGCAGGCGGGAGGGGACTGAAGCTTTCTTT
TRBJ2-1 TRBV27 . . CASTGTANLGTGGGEQFF TGTGCCAGCACCGGGACCGCCAACCTCGGGACGGGGGGCGGGGAGCAGTTCTTC
TRBJ1-3 TRBV7-2 . many CASSWAQGTPPVAIYF TGTGCCAGCAGCTGGGCACAGGGTACCCCACCAGTGGCCATATATTTT
TRBJ2-7 TRBV6-2/TRBV6-3 TRBD2 many CASSYSPSGGAWWTYEQYF TGTGCCAGCAGTTACTCCCCTAGCGGGGGGGCATGGTGGACCTACGAGCAGTACTTC
TRBJ2-5 TRBV7-2 . few CASSLVGVQETQYF TGTGCCAGCAGCTTAGTTGGGGTGCAAGAGACCCAGTACTTC
TRBJ1-2 TRBV7-2 . many CASSRLLSAEGGYTF TGTGCCAGCAGCAGGTTATTGTCAGCCGAGGGGGGCTACACCTTC
TRBJ2-1 TRBV29-1 . . CSVEGSRSSYNEQFF TGCAGCGTTGAAGGGAGTCGAAGCTCCTACAATGAGCAGTTCTTC
TRBJ2-7 TRBV7-9 TRBD1 many CASSPSDRGDSYEQYF TGTGCCAGCAGTCCATCAGACAGGGGGGATTCCTACGAGCAGTACTTC
TRBJ1-1 TRBV18 . few CASSLSTVRNTEAFF TGTGCCAGCTCACTCTCGACTGTTAGGAACACTGAAGCTTTCTTT
TRBJ2-3 TRBV20-1 TRBD2 once CSARFSGADTQYF TGCAGTGCTAGGTTTAGCGGGGCAGATACGCAGTATTTT
TRBJ2-1 TRBV7-2 . few CASSFQSGYNEQFF TGTGCCAGCAGCTTTCAAAGCGGGTACAATGAGCAGTTCTTC
TRBJ1-5 TRBV2 . . CASSEASKFSQPQHF TGTGCCAGCAGTGAAGCTTCCAAATTCAGTCAGCCCCAGCATTTT
TRBJ2-2 TRBV7-8 TRBD2 many CASSGSGGAETGELFF TGTGCCAGCAGCGGTAGCGGGGGGGCCGAAACCGGGGAGCTGTTTTTT
TRBJ1-5 TRBV20-1 TRBD1 few CSASPRTGGNQPQHF TGCAGTGCCTCCCCGCGTACAGGGGGCAATCAGCCCCAGCATTTT
TRBJ2-6 TRBV27 . . CASSPSTDSGANVLTF TGTGCCAGCAGTCCCTCCACCGACTCTGGGGCCAACGTCCTGACTTTC
TRBJ1-1 TRBV27 . few CASSWQGFGNTEAFF TGTGCCAGCAGTTGGCAGGGGTTTGGGAACACTGAAGCTTTCTTT
TRBJ1-5 TRBV6-1 . many CASSGGRSLGRPQHF TGTGCCAGCAGTGGCGGCCGCTCGCTTGGGCGGCCCCAGCATTTT
TRBJ2-3 TRBV12-3/TRBV12-4 . few CASSFSPTGSADTQYF TGTGCCAGCAGTTTTTCTCCTACTGGTAGCGCAGATACGCAGTATTTT
TRBJ2-2 TRBV10-3 TRBD2 few CAIRTSGGTNTGELFF TGTGCCATCCGTACTAGCGGGGGGACGAACACCGGGGAGCTGTTTTTT
TRBJ1-1 TRBV7-9 . few CASSKLNTEAFF TGTGCCAGCAGCAAATTGAACACTGAAGCTTTCTTT
TRBJ2-5 TRBV6-5 TRBD1 few CASRQGARETQYF TGTGCCAGCCGGCAGGGGGCTCGGGAGACCCAGTACTTC
TRBJ2-7 TRBV6-2/TRBV6-3 . few CACSYTNSYEQYF TGTGCCTGCAGCTATACAAACTCCTACGAGCAGTACTTC
TRBJ1-4 TRBV4-1 . . CASSQDPAGTSTNEKLFF TGCGCCAGCAGCCAAGATCCCGCCGGGACATCCACTAATGAAAAACTGTTTTTT
TRBJ2-7 TRBV27 . few CASSFLPGTYEQYF TGTGCCAGCAGTTTTCTTCCCGGGACCTACGAGCAGTACTTC
TRBJ2-1 TRBV5-1 . many CASSLNEPRGQFF TGCGCCAGCAGCTTAAATGAGCCTCGGGGGCAGTTCTTC
TRBJ2-5 TRBV11-2 . many CASSSRRTQYF TGTGCCAGCAGCTCCCGCCGGACCCAGTACTTC
TRBJ2-5 TRBV5-1 . . CASRVRPGETQYF TGCGCCAGCAGGGTCAGGCCCGGGGAGACCCAGTACTTC
TRBJ1-1 TRBV5-1 . many CASSLPGNTEAFF TGCGCCAGCAGCTTGCCGGGGAACACTGAAGCTTTCTTT
TRBJ1-1 TRBV7-3 . . CASSPEVGYEAFF TGTGCCAGCAGCCCCGAAGTCGGCTACGAAGCTTTCTTT
TRBJ2-1 TRBV5-1 TRBD2 . CASSPGLVEEQFF TGCGCCAGCAGCCCTGGACTAGTCGAGGAGCAGTTCTTC
TRBJ2-1 TRBV19 . . CASSIGEKAHRNYNEQFF TGTGCCAGTAGTATAGGGGAGAAGGCTCACCGTAACTACAATGAGCAGTTCTTC
TRBJ1-6 TRBV29-1 . . CSVGASSDSPLHF TGCAGCGTTGGTGCCAGCTCCGATTCACCCCTCCACTTT
TRBJ1-4 TRBV4-1 . . CASSQAMRVTNEKLFF TGCGCCAGCAGCCAAGCCATGAGGGTTACTAATGAAAAACTGTTTTTT
TRBJ1-2 TRBV4-3 . few CASSPAGGLKNNYGYTF TGCGCCAGCAGCCCAGCAGGCGGTTTAAAGAATAACTATGGCTACACCTTC
TRBJ2-1 TRBV30 . . CAWSRAGMSADMEQFF TGTGCCTGGAGCCGGGCGGGTATGTCGGCCGATATGGAGCAGTTCTTC
TRBJ1-1 TRBV20-1 TRBD1 few CSARGTGGNTEAFF TGCAGTGCTAGAGGGACAGGGGGGAACACTGAAGCTTTCTTT
TRBJ1-2 TRBV5-1 . few CASSLDPSYGYTF TGCGCCAGCAGCTTAGACCCGTCCTATGGCTACACCTTC
TRBJ1-2 TRBV6-6 TRBD1 few CASRRTGDGYTF TGTGCCAGCAGAAGGACAGGGGACGGCTACACCTTC
TRBJ2-2 TRBV4-1 . few CASSRPQGPGELFF TGCGCCAGCAGCCGGCCACAGGGACCCGGGGAGCTGTTTTTT